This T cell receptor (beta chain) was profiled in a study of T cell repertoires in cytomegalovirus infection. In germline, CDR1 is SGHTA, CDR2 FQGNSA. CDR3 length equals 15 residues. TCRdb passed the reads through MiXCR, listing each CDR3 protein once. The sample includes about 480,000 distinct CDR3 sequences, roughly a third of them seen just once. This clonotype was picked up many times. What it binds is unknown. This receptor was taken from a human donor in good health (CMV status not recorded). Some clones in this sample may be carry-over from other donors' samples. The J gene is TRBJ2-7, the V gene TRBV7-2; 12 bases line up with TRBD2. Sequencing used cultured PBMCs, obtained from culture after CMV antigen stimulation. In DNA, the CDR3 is TGTGCCAGCAGCCTAGCGGGAGGGAGCTCCTACGAGCAGTACGTC. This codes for CASSLAGGSSYEQYV.